Given below is one T cell receptor (beta chain) in context. Its target is not known. TCRdb keeps only in-frame clones here, not all; method: immunoSEQ multiplex PCR. The data contain about 100,000 clones, roughly 92% of them singletons. This specimen belongs to a study of T cell responses to AZD1222 COVID-19 vaccine. Whole-study results and caveats: Most donors were white British, females outnumbered males, and clonal diversity was possibly underestimated.

Germline loops: CDR1 SGHDT, CDR2 YYEEEE. There are 13 residues in the CDR3. The ends were cut back, 2 bases at V and 2 bases at J, with 7 bases in the middle. Sample: peripheral blood, taken on day 0 of AZD1222 vaccination. This clonotype was obtained from an adult in good health. The chain couples TRBV5-6 to TRBJ1-2; possibly TRBD1 for D (5 bases). CDR3 sequence (DNA): TGTGCCAGCAGCTTTGCAGGGAACTATGGCTACACCTTC. This encodes CASSFAGNYGYTF.